The next 21 T cell receptor beta chains were all read from a single sample in a study of beta chain features in type 1 diabetes. Study results and limitations: Moderate yet significant TCRB CDR3 shortening was seen in Type 1 diabetes patients in all four CD4+ subsets.

The study reverse transcribed the entire isolated RNA, so it sequenced expressed TCRB transcripts. Only in-frame clones appear in the TCRdb table, and some are missing; sequencing was by immunoSEQ multiplex PCR. Of some 350,000 clones listed, 9.6% were seen once; the top ten hold 0.45% to 0.65%. These receptors lack a known antigen. The sample was central memory CD4+ T cells from blood. The receptors were sampled from a man aged 30 to 39 with type 1 diabetes.

This clone has just a few counts. This chain joins TRBV27 and TRBJ2-5; D is ambiguous. There are 10 residues in the CDR3. Trimming stripped 11 bases from V and 6 bases from J, with 10 bases between. Germline V CDR1 and CDR2: MNHEY, SMNVEV (reference sequence). The CDR3 reads CASPQKTQYF. CDR3 nucleotides: TGTGCCTCCCCTCAGAAGACCCAGTACTTC.

This clone showed up just a few times. The V call is TRBV30, the J call TRBJ2-5; D gene unclear. The J call may be wrong; the DNA end is better matched by TRBJ2-7. Germline V gene data show CDR1 as GTSNPN and CDR2 as SVGIG (reference sequence). The length of the CDR3 is 13 residues. The CDR3 loop is CAWRTGGAYEQYF. The CDR3, as DNA: TGTGCCTGGAGAACTGGCGGAGCCTACGAGCAGTACTTC.

In this sample, this clone turned up a few times. The V call is TRBV5-5, the J call TRBJ1-5; D possibly corresponds to TRBD1 (5 bases). The CDR3 spans 15 residues. Germline V CDR1 and CDR2: SGHKS, YYEKEE (reference sequence). Trimming removed 1 base from V and 2 bases from J, with 10 bases in between. The CDR3 spells CASSLTGVGNQPQHF. CDR3 in DNA: TGTGCCAGCAGCTTGACGGGGGTTGGCAATCAGCCCCAGCATTTT.

This sequence joins TRBV5-6 and TRBJ2-3; TRBD2 agrees at 10 bases. This CDR3 has 15 amino acids. Germline V gene data show CDR1 as SGHDT and CDR2 as YYEEEE. Trimming cost V 0 bases and J 5 bases; bases outside gene matches: 3. The CDR3, as DNA: TGTGCCAGCAGCTTGGTTCTAGCGGGAGTAGATACGCAGTATTTT. This codes for CASSLVLAGVDTQYF.

The J gene is TRBJ2-3, the V gene TRBV29-1, with TRBD2 matching 11 bases. CDR3 length: 16 residues. V lost 6 bases and J lost 0; bases outside the gene matches: 8. The germline V gene has CDR1 SQVTM and CDR2 ANQGSEA. CDR3: CSVAGLADQSTDTQYF. In DNA, the CDR3 is TGCAGCGTCGCGGGACTAGCGGATCAAAGCACAGATACGCAGTATTTT.

This clone was observed a handful of times. The chain uses TRBV14 and TRBJ2-7; no firm D call. V lost 1 base to trimming and J lost 7 bases, with 8 bases between them. Germline loops: CDR1 SGHDN, CDR2 FVKESK. This CDR3 is built from 12 residues. CDR3 sequence: CASSQGSREQYF. The CDR3 region has the DNA TGTGCCAGCAGCCAAGGATCTAGGGAGCAGTACTTC.

V and J are TRBV5-4 and TRBJ1-1; D uncertain. The germline V gene encodes CDR1 SGHNT and CDR2 YYREEE (reference sequence). V was trimmed by 0 bases and J by 4 bases, leaving 10 bases between them. The CDR3 totals 14 residues. The CDR3 sequence is CASSLEGGRTEAFF. The CDR3 DNA reads TGTGCCAGCAGCTTGGAGGGAGGGCGCACTGAAGCTTTCTTT.

The chain has TRBV18 and TRBJ1-1, with 10 positions matching TRBD1. The CDR3 is made up of 16 amino acids. The V gene's germline CDR1 is KGHSH and CDR2 LQKENI. Unmatched junction bases numbered 6, after V lost 3 bases and J lost 2 bases. CDR3 region: CASSPLKTGGNTEAFF. The CDR3 nucleotides read TGTGCCAGCTCACCCCTAAAGACAGGGGGCAACACTGAAGCTTTCTTT.

The V call is TRBV5-4, the J call TRBJ1-1, with 12 bases aligning to TRBD1. The V segment lost 4 bases and the J segment 5 bases; nucleotides outside the gene matches: 9. Germline CDR1 SGHNT, CDR2 YYREEE (reference sequence). This CDR3 comprises 16 residues. Written as DNA, the CDR3 is TGTGCCAGCAGCCCAGGGACAGGGGGCTACGGAACTGAAGCTTTCTTT. Translating gives CASSPGTGGYGTEAFF.

This clone was counted between two and nine times. The chain uses TRBV7-2 and TRBJ1-2; D gene unclear. Looked up from germline, CDR1 is SGHTA and CDR2 is FQGNSA. V was pared by 3 bases and J by 0 bases, with 8 bases between. This CDR3 has 14 residues. In DNA form, the CDR3 reads TGTGCCAGCAGCTTTACACCCTCTAACTATGGCTACACCTTC. Translated: CASSFTPSNYGYTF. Supplemented by reference TRBV7-2 and TRBJ1-2, the full variable domain reads GAGVSQSPSNKVTEKGKDVELRCDPISGHTALYWYRQSLGQGLEFLIYFQGNSAPDKSGLPSDRFSAERTGGSVSTLTIQRTQQEDSAVYLCASSFTPSNYGYTFGSGTRLTVV.

This chain joins TRBV10-3 and TRBJ2-3; 10 bases map to TRBD2. CDR1 and CDR2 from the germline V gene are ENHRY and SYGVKD. CDR3 length equals 14 residues. V dropped 7 bases and J dropped 4; count of bases not matched to a gene: 5. The CDR3 region has the DNA TGTGCCATCAAGGCTAGCGGGAGTGCAGATACGCAGTATTTT. Translated: CAIKASGSADTQYF.

This clone was counted between two and nine times. The rearrangement uses TRBV4-2 and TRBJ2-2, with 10 bases fitting TRBD1. J was trimmed by 5 bases and V by 0 bases; bases with no gene match: 9. The CDR3 loop spans 18 amino acids. CDR1 is LGHNA and CDR2 is YNFKEQ in the germline V gene. The CDR3 sequence: CASSQDEGRTGGTGELFF. The CDR3 DNA follows: TGTGCCAGCAGCCAAGATGAGGGTAGGACAGGGGGTACCGGGGAGCTGTTTTTT.

This chain uses TRBV28 with TRBJ2-3; D is undetermined. Germline-derived CDR1 and CDR2 are MDHEN and SYDVKM. The V end was cut by 8 bases, the J end by 4 bases, with 19 bases between. CDR3 length: 15 amino acids. CDR3 in amino acids: CASQQGVQGSDTQYF. CDR3 nucleotides: TGTGCCAGCCAACAAGGCGTTCAAGGATCAGATACGCAGTATTTT.

This clone was counted ten times or more. This rearrangement joins TRBV7-3 to TRBJ1-2; maybe TRBD1 (5 bases). The V end lost 5 bases, the J end lost 11 bases, and 18 bases lay between the germline ends. The CDR3 contains 13 residues. Germline CDR1 reads SGHTA; CDR2 reads FQGTGA. The CDR3 region has the DNA TGTGCCAGCAGCCCTGGGCAGGGTGAGGGATACACCTTC. The encoded protein is CASSPGQGEGYTF. Variable domain in full (rest from reference TRBV7-3 and TRBJ1-2): GAGVSQTPSNKVTEKGKYVELRCDPISGHTALYWYRQSLGQGPEFLIYFQGTGAADDSGLPNDRFFAVRPEGSVSTLKIQRTERGDSAVYLCASSPGQGEGYTFGSGTRLTVV.

The V and J genes are TRBV5-1 and TRBJ2-1; D is perhaps TRBD1 (5 bases). The CDR3 length is 16 residues. Trimming took 2 bases from V and 8 from J, leaving 20 bases between them. Germline-derived CDR1 and CDR2 are SGHRS and YFSETQ. The CDR3 nucleotides are TGCGCCAGCAGCTTAGGGGCACGGGTTGACGACCATGAGCAGTTCTTC. Protein sequence: CASSLGARVDDHEQFF.

With regard to this clone: Sequence at one end of the junction differs from germline and may be a read error. The chain recombines TRBV11-2 with TRBJ2-7; 7 bases are shared with TRBD2. The germline gives CDR1 SGHAT, CDR2 FQNNGV. CDR3 length equals 11 residues. The CDR3 spells CASSRWEGLYF. The CDR3 nucleotides read TGCGCCAGCAGCCGATGGGAGGGTTTGTACTTC.

Only a few counts were recorded for this clone. This chain connects TRBV6-5 to TRBJ2-1, with D maybe TRBD2 (5 bases). The V gene's germline CDR1 is MNHEY and CDR2 SVGAGI. The CDR3 spans 16 residues. The V end was cut by 2 bases, the J end by 5 bases, with 16 bases between. CDR3 sequence reads: CASSYRSGPTHNEQFF. The CDR3 DNA reads as TGTGCCAGCAGTTACCGAAGCGGACCCACCCACAATGAGCAGTTCTTC.

This clone came up a few times. V and J are TRBV11-2 and TRBJ2-1, with no clear D. CDR3 length: 13 residues. CDR1 is SGHAT, CDR2 FQNNGV, per germline. Trimming stripped 5 bases from V and 8 bases from J, with 13 bases between. The CDR3 loop is CASSIASWDEQFF. The CDR3 coding sequence is TGTGCCAGCAGCATAGCAAGCTGGGATGAGCAGTTCTTC. Looking up the rest from reference TRBV11-2 and TRBJ2-1 gives the full variable domain: EAGVAQSPRYKIIEKRQSVAFWCNPISGHATLYWYQQILGQGPKLLIQFQNNGVVDDSQLPKDRFSAERLKGVDSTLKIQPAKLEDSAVYLCASSIASWDEQFFGPGTRLTVL.

A few counts support this clone. The chain links TRBV28 to TRBJ2-7; D is perhaps TRBD2 (5 bases). CDR1 is MDHEN, CDR2 SYDVKM, per germline. The CDR3 sequence is 14 residues long. V gave up 6 bases and J gave up 0 bases, with 12 bases separating them. This CDR3 reads CASRSSGSSYEQYF. In nucleotides, the CDR3 is TGTGCCAGCAGGAGCAGTGGGAGCTCCTACGAGCAGTACTTC.

In this sample, this clone turned up a few times. Other DNA variants within this sample encode the same CDR3. Here the CDR3 reads CASSQERTAYEQYF. DNA of the CDR3: TGCGCCAGCAGCCAAGAAAGGACGGCCTACGAGCAGTACTTC. V is TRBV4-3 and J is TRBJ2-7; the D is unclear. The CDR3 has 14 residues. Germline V gives CDR1 LGHNA, CDR2 YSLEER. V lost 0 bases, J lost 2 bases, and 8 bases lay in between.

The chain carries TRBV14 and TRBJ1-2; maybe TRBD1 (6 bases). CDR3 length: 13 residues. Trimming shortened V by 4 bases and J by 1 base, and 7 bases separated the two germline ends. Germline V gene lookup returns CDR1 SGHDN and CDR2 FVKESK. CDR3 coding DNA: TGTGCCAGCAGCCCCAGGGGTAACTATGGCTACACCTTC. Translated: CASSPRGNYGYTF. The whole variable domain, remainder taken from reference TRBV14 and TRBJ1-2, is EAGVTQFPSHSVIEKGQTVTLRCDPISGHDNLYWYRRVMGKEIKFLLHFVKESKQDESGMPNNRFLAERTGGTYSTLKVQPAELEDSGVYFCASSPRGNYGYTFGSGTRLTVV.